The rows below give T cell receptor beta chains drawn from one sample of a study of T cell repertoires in cytomegalovirus infection. These TCRs' antigens remain unknown. TCRdb fed the reads into MiXCR, producing one record per CDR3 protein. This repertoire shows some 350,000 distinct CDR3 sequences, around 29% found once; its top ten account for around 20%. This specimen consisted of cultured PBMCs, obtained from culture after CMV antigen stimulation. The receptors originated from a human donor in good health (CMV status not recorded). Some clones in this sample may be carry-over from other donors' samples. Each CDR3 is given with its conserved first and last residue. The D gene is left open where the match is weak. Part of the rows lack a size; the others show once, few, many or a class for expanded clones.

CDR3nt	CDR3aa	v_gene	j_gene	d_gene	abundance
TGTGCCAGCAGGACCGGGACAGGGGGCAATCAGCCCCAGCATTTT	CASRTGTGGNQPQHF	TRBV28	TRBJ1-5	TRBD1	-
TGTGCCAGCAGTGGGGACAGGCGCTACACCTTC	CASSGDRRYTF	TRBV7-9	TRBJ1-2	TRBD1	-
TGTGCCAGCAGCCATGGGGACAGGACCTACGAGCAGTACTTC	CASSHGDRTYEQYF	TRBV3-1	TRBJ2-7	TRBD1	few
TGTGCCAGCAGCTGGGGTTGGTCGTCTCGCACAGATACGCAGTATTTT	CASSWGWSSRTDTQYF	TRBV11-2	TRBJ2-3	-	-
TGTGCCTGGAGTCCCCCGACTCGATTCTCACACTTC	CAWSPPTRFSHF	TRBV30	TRBJ2-5	-	-
TGTGCCAGAAGCAGGACAGGGGCTGACGAGCAGTACTTC	CARSRTGADEQYF	TRBV5-3	TRBJ2-7	TRBD1	-
TGCAGTGCTAGAAATTTAGGGACAGGGGGCAATGAGCAGTTCTTC	CSARNLGTGGNEQFF	TRBV20-1	TRBJ2-1	TRBD1	-
TGTGCCACCAGCAGAGATATAGGAGGGAGGGCAAGCACTGAAGCTTTCTTT	CATSRDIGGRASTEAFF	TRBV15	TRBJ1-1	-	few
TGTGCCAGCAGTTCGAAGGACAGGGGCAGGTCCAATGAGCAGTTCTTC	CASSSKDRGRSNEQFF	TRBV7-3	TRBJ2-1	TRBD1	few
TGTGCCAGCAGTTTCTCCGTAGGAGCTTTCTTT	CASSFSVGAFF	TRBV12-3/TRBV12-4	TRBJ1-1	-	-
TGTGCCACCAGCAGAAGACAGGGAACCTATGGCTACACCTTC	CATSRRQGTYGYTF	TRBV15	TRBJ1-2	TRBD1	-
TGCAGTGCTAGAGACTGGGACAGGGACGTTCAAGGCTACGAGCAGTACTTC	CSARDWDRDVQGYEQYF	TRBV20-1	TRBJ2-7	TRBD1	-
TGTGCCAGCAGCTTACTCCCGACGGACTCTGGAAACACCATATATTTT	CASSLLPTDSGNTIYF	TRBV7-3	TRBJ1-3	-	few
TGTGCCAGCAGCTCCAACTTGTATACGCAGTATTTT	CASSSNLYTQYF	TRBV11-2	TRBJ2-3	-	many
TGCAGTGCTAGAGCTGGCCTAGCGGCCTACAATGAGCAGTTCTTC	CSARAGLAAYNEQFF	TRBV20-1	TRBJ2-1	TRBD2	once
TGTGCCAGCAACCTTGGGGGGCCAAACAATGAGCAGTTCTTC	CASNLGGPNNEQFF	TRBV2	TRBJ2-1	-	few
TGTGCCAGTTCGGGAAGCCAGGACGGTCAGCCCCAGCATTTT	CASSGSQDGQPQHF	TRBV19	TRBJ1-5	-	-
TGTGCCAGCAGTTTACCTGGCAGGGGTTTACATGTAGCCAAAAACATTCAGTACTTC	CASSLPGRGLHVAKNIQYF	TRBV12-3/TRBV12-4	TRBJ2-4	-	-
TGTGCCAGCAGCTGGGGAGTCTTAGCGGTTCGCTCCTACAATGAGCAGTTCTTC	CASSWGVLAVRSYNEQFF	TRBV7-9	TRBJ2-1	-	few
TGTGCCAGCAGCTTACAGGGTGCGGCCACTGAAGCTTTCTTT	CASSLQGAATEAFF	TRBV7-9	TRBJ1-1	-	few
TGTGCCAGCAGCTGGGGGGCGTATAGCAATCAGCCCCAGCATTTT	CASSWGAYSNQPQHF	TRBV7-8	TRBJ1-5	-	few
TGTGCCAGCAGTGAAGTGGAGGTCAATCAGCCCCAGCATTTT	CASSEVEVNQPQHF	TRBV2	TRBJ1-5	-	-
TGTGCCATCAGTGAGTCCCAGGACTTTGGCTACACCTTC	CAISESQDFGYTF	TRBV10-3	TRBJ1-2	-	few
TGTGCCAGCAGTGAAAACTGGCAGGCCCAAGAGACCCAGTACTTC	CASSENWQAQETQYF	TRBV2	TRBJ2-5	-	-